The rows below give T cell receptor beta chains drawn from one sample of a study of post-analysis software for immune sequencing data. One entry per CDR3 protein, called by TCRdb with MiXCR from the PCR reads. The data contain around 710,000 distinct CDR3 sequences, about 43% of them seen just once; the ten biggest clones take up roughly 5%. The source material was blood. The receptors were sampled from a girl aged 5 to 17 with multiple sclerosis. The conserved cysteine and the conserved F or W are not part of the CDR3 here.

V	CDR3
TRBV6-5	ASSYDSNEKLF
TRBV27	ASSLLAGLSTDTQY
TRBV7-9	ASSLVGGPDNEQF
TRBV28	ASSLYNSGANVLT
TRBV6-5	ATRRSGGNTGELF
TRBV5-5	ASSLRPSGSPEEETQY
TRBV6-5	ASSRTPDYEQY
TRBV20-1	SASPSRDPVNYGYT
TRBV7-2	ASSFNGEVYGYT
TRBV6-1	ASSATPPYGYT
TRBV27	ASSLPPSGGYNEQF
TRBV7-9	ASSLAFSRPYEQY
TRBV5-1	ASSNPLAVTSYNEQF
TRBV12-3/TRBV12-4	ASRRPGLDTGELF
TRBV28	ASSEPQLGIQY
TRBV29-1	SGGNNEQF
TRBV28	ASSSWGTAQPQH
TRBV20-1	SAVGRYNEQF
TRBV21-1	ASSKGARSGEFEETQY
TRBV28	ASTPDRVLYNEQF
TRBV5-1	ASSPRGPTEAF
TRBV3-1	ASSQTPLGEQF
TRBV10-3	AAGTGYDQPQH
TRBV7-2	ASSLSYLQETQY
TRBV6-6	ASSQRQGMQPQH
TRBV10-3	AISDPNEKLF
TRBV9	ASSAPTGFTEAF
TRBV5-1	ASSPRAPHTEAF
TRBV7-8	ASSLIQGGPSTDTQY
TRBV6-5	AGSYTRLVKYDEQF
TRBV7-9	ASSLLTGANVLT
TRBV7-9	ASSPGHREKLF
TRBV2	ASSEVGRGDSYEQY
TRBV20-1	SARSGHFTDTQY
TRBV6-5	ASSPGPSNSPLH
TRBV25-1	ASSEFGLSYNEQF
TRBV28	ASSLYRDQPQH
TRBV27	ASSPITTSGRFDTQY
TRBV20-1	SARGGTGRSYEQY
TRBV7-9	ASSLGSEQETQY
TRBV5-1	ASSFTRGNEQF
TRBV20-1	SATDPQGANQPQH
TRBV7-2	ASSPGMDRTPDTQY
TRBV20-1	SARTWGALTYEQY
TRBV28	ASAPRGQGRNEQY
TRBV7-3	ASSFQLAGGPSTDTQY
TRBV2	ASSDIPGARGGYT
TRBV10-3	AISAGLAGAVAQY
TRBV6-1	ASSVGTAANYGYT
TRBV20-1	SAGGVGSSTDTQY
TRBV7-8	ASSARVPDGYT